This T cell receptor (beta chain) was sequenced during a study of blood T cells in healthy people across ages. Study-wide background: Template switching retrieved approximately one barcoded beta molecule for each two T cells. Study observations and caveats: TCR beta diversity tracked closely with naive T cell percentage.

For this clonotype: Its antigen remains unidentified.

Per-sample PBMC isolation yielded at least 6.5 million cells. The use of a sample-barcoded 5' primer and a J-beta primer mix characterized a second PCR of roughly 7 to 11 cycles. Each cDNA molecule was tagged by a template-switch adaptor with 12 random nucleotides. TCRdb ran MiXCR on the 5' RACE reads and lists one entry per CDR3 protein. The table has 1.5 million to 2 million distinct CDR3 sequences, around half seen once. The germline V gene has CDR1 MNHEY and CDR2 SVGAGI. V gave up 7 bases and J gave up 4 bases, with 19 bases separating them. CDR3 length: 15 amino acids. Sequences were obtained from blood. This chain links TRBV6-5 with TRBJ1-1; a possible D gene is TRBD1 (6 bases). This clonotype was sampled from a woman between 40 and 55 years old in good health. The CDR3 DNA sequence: TGTGCCAGCAACTACGCAGGGGCTGCTATCACTGAAGCTTTCTTT. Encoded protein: CASNYAGAAITEAFF.